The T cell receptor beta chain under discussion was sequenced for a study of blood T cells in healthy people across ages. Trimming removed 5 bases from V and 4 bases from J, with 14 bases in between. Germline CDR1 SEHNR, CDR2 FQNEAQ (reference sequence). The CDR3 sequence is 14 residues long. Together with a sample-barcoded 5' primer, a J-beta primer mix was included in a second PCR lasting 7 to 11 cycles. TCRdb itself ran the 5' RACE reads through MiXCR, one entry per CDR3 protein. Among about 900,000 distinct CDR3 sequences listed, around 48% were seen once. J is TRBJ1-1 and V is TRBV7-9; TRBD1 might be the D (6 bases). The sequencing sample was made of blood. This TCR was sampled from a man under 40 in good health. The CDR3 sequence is CASSVDRSSTEAFF. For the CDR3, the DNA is TGTGCCAGCAGCGTAGACAGGTCGAGCACTGAAGCTTTCTTT.